The 9 T cell receptor beta chains given below trace back to one sample, sequenced in a study of identical twins. In TCRdb, the 5' RACE reads were re-called with MiXCR into one record per CDR3 protein. The sample lists approximately 700,000 distinct CDR3 sequences; approximately 6.1% were seen once. The source material was naive T cells sorted from blood. The receptors were gathered from a man between 18 and 35 years old in good health.

There are many counts of this clonotype. This chain links TRBV29-1 with TRBJ2-1, with 9 bases matching TRBD2. Germline assignment: CDR1 SQVTM and CDR2 ANQGSEA. The CDR3 loop spans 14 amino acids. Trimming at V came to 6 bases and at J to 9 bases, leaving 12 bases not matched to a gene. The CDR3 loop is CSVLGLASGSEQFF. In DNA form, the CDR3 reads TGCAGCGTCCTCGGACTAGCGTCAGGCAGTGAGCAGTTCTTC.

This clonotype has ten or more counts. In nucleotides, the CDR3 is TGTGCCACCCGTTCCCACACAGATACGCAGTATTTT. Protein product: CATRSHTDTQYF. The V gene is TRBV27, the J gene TRBJ2-3; D is unresolved. Germline V CDR1 and CDR2: MNHEY, SMNVEV (reference sequence). Trimming took off 10 bases at V and 2 bases at J, with 10 bases between the two ends. This CDR3 is 12 amino acids long.

This chain links TRBV7-3 with TRBJ2-3; 16 bases align to TRBD2. CDR1 is SGHTA and CDR2 is FQGTGA in the germline V gene. V was pared by 5 bases and J by 2 bases, with 10 bases of the junction left unmatched. The CDR3 is made up of 19 amino acids. This CDR3 reads CASSIGTSGRALPTDTQYF. DNA for the CDR3: TGTGCCAGCAGCATAGGGACTAGCGGGAGGGCCCTCCCCACAGATACGCAGTATTTT.

This clonotype was recorded a few times. This chain uses TRBV5-6 with TRBJ1-2, with no clear D. CDR1 SGHDT and CDR2 YYEEEE come from the germline V gene. The V end lost 0 bases, the J end lost 3 bases, and 6 bases lay between the germline ends. CDR3 length: 13 amino acids. In DNA form, the CDR3 reads TGTGCCAGCAGCTTGGGTCCTTACTATGGCTACACCTTC. The encoded protein is CASSLGPYYGYTF.

This clonotype was seen ten or more times. This chain uses TRBV4-3 with TRBJ2-3; TRBD2 aligns across 8 bases. This CDR3 has 15 amino acids. Germline V gives CDR1 LGHNA, CDR2 YSLEER. Trimming cost V 0 bases and J 4 bases; bases outside gene matches: 3. The CDR3 DNA follows: TGCGCCAGCAGCCAAGAACTAGCGGTTCCAGATACGCAGTATTTT. This codes for CASSQELAVPDTQYF.

This clonotype was seen a handful of times. The chain carries TRBV11-3 and TRBJ2-2; D not resolved. This CDR3 comprises 16 residues. Per germline, CDR1 SGHNT and CDR2 YENEEA. V lost 5 bases, J lost 7 bases, and 20 bases lay in between. In nucleotides, the CDR3 is TGTGCCAGCAGCATGCCTTGGGATAGTCCCAGCGGGGAGCTGTTTTTT. It is translated as CASSMPWDSPSGELFF.

On this clonotype: This may arise from a read error, as a much more abundant clone is one base away. The J gene is TRBJ2-7, the V gene TRBV10-2; possible D gene TRBD1, 5 bases. Germline CDR1 is WSHSY and CDR2 is SAAADI. This CDR3 is built from 12 residues. CDR3 sequence reads: CTSSLGAHEQYV. The CDR3 DNA follows: TGCACCAGCAGCCTTGGGGCGCACGAGCAGTACGTC.

This clonotype has only a few counts. V usage is TRBV20-1 and J usage is TRBJ2-5; D possibly corresponds to TRBD2 (5 bases). This CDR3 has 15 residues. Germline CDR1 and CDR2: DFQATT and SNEGSKA (reference sequence). V dropped 3 bases and J dropped 6 bases, with 20 bases sitting between them. CDR3 DNA: TGCAGTGCTAGGGGTGTTGAGGGCCCTGGGCAGACCCAGTACTTC. Its translation is CSARGVEGPGQTQYF.

The genes are TRBV9 and TRBJ1-3; D gene uncertain. In germline, CDR1 is SGDLS, CDR2 YYNGEE. Trimming stripped 1 base from V and 4 bases from J, with 9 bases between. CDR3 length equals 14 residues. CDR3: CASSVWTAGNTIYF. CDR3 DNA: TGTGCCAGCAGCGTATGGACGGCCGGAAACACCATATATTTT. Using reference TRBV9 and TRBJ1-3 for the parts outside the CDR3, the full variable domain is DSGVTQTPKHLITATGQRVTLRCSPRSGDLSVYWYQQSLDQGLQFLIQYYNGEERAKGNILERFSAQQFPDLHSELNLSSLELGDSALYFCASSVWTAGNTIYFGEGSWLTVV.